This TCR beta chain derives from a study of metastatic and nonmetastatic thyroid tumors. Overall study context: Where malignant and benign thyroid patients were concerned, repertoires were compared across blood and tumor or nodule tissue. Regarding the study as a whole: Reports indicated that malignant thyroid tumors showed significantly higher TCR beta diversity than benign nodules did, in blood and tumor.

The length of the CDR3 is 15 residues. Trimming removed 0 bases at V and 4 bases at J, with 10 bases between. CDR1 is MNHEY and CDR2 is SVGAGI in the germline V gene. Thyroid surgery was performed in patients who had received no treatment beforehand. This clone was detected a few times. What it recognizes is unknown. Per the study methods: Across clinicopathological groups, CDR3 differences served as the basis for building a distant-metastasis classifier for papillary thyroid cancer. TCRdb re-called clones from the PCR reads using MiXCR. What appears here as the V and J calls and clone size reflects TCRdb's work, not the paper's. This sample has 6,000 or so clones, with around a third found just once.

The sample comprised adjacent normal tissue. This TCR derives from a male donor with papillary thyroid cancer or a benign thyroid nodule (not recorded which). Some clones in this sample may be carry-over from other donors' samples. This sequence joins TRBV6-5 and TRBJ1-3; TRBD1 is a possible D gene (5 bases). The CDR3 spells CASSYSQGGGNTIYF. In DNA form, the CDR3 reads TGTGCCAGCAGTTACTCGCAGGGTGGCGGAAACACCATATATTTT.